This entry lists 16 T cell receptor beta chains sequenced from one sample in a study of T cell repertoires in cytomegalovirus infection. TCRdb called the reads again in MiXCR, with one record for every CDR3 protein. There are 200,000 to 300,000 distinct CDR3 sequences in the sample; roughly 6.5% occur only once, and about 6% lies in the top ten. The source material was PBMCs. The source is a human donor in good health (CMV status not recorded). Some clones in this sample may be carry-over from other donors' samples.

Ten or more counts support this clonotype. This chain uses TRBV28 with TRBJ2-3, with D maybe TRBD1 (5 bases). CDR1 is MDHEN, CDR2 SYDVKM, per germline. The CDR3 extends over 16 amino acids. Trimming took 6 bases from V and 6 from J, leaving 22 bases between them. CDR3 DNA: TGTGCCAGCAGCCCCTCGGACATGGGTTTTTCGGATACGCAGTATTTT. Protein product: CASSPSDMGFSDTQYF.

The rearrangement joins TRBV4-1 to TRBJ1-4; TRBD1 might be the D (5 bases). The CDR3 contains 16 residues. V dropped 1 base and J dropped 4 bases, with 13 bases sitting between them. Germline V gene sequence: CDR1 MGHRA, CDR2 YSYEKL. The CDR3 is CASSQAQAGLNEKLFF. CDR3 nucleotides: TGCGCCAGCAGCCAAGCCCAGGCGGGGCTTAATGAAAAACTGTTTTTT.

This clonotype was observed many times. The chain joins TRBV7-2 to TRBJ1-1; TRBD1 aligns across 7 bases. The V gene end was trimmed by 3 bases and the J gene end by 5 bases; junction bases not matched to a gene: 6. The CDR3 length is 14 residues. Germline assignment: CDR1 SGHTA and CDR2 FQGNSA. The DNA of the CDR3 is TGTGCCAGCAGCTTTAGGGGGCAAGAAACTGAAGCTTTCTTT. Its protein product is CASSFRGQETEAFF.

This clonotype was observed many times. V usage is TRBV7-2 and J usage is TRBJ1-6, with unresolved D. Trimming removed 1 base at V and 9 bases at J, with 19 bases between. CDR1 and CDR2 (germline): SGHTA, FQGNSA. This CDR3 has 17 residues. CDR3 protein: CASSLVPAGLAASPLHF. DNA of the CDR3: TGTGCCAGCAGCTTAGTCCCCGCAGGCCTCGCCGCTTCACCCCTCCACTTT.

The sample holds many counts of this clonotype. V usage is TRBV25-1 and J usage is TRBJ1-2; D is ambiguous. Germline V lookup: CDR1 MGHDK, CDR2 SYGVNS. The CDR3 extends over 16 amino acids. Trimming removed 5 bases at V and 4 bases at J, with 20 bases between. The DNA of the CDR3 is TGTGCCAGCAGTCCTAGGGCAGCGAAGTTGGGCTATGGCTACACCTTC. Encoded protein: CASSPRAAKLGYGYTF.

At least ten counts were recorded for this clonotype. V gene TRBV20-1 combines with J gene TRBJ2-2, with D possibly TRBD2 on 5 matching bases. Germline CDR1 reads DFQATT; CDR2 reads SNEGSKA (reference sequence). The CDR3 sequence is 17 residues long. The ends were cut back, 0 bases at V and 1 base at J, with 15 bases in the middle. CDR3 sequence: CSARDVRNAGNTGELFF. The CDR3 bases are TGCAGTGCTAGAGATGTTAGAAACGCGGGGAACACCGGGGAGCTGTTTTTT.

Many counts were recorded for this clonotype. CDR3 loop: CASSSQTNQPQHF. CDR3 sequence (DNA): TGTGCCAGCAGCTCGCAGACTAATCAGCCCCAGCATTTT. The chain joins TRBV7-2 to TRBJ1-5; D unresolved. The CDR3 sequence is 13 residues long. The V end was cut by 4 bases, the J end by 4 bases, with 8 bases between. Germline CDR1 is SGHTA and CDR2 is FQGNSA.

At least ten counts were recorded for this clonotype. V usage is TRBV19 and J usage is TRBJ1-1; possible D gene TRBD1, 6 bases. V was shortened by 6 bases and J by 4 bases, with 15 bases between the two germline ends. Germline assignment: CDR1 LNHDA and CDR2 SQIVND (reference sequence). The CDR3 consists of 14 residues. CDR3 loop: CASRPVGGFTEAFF. As DNA, the CDR3 is TGTGCCAGTAGGCCAGTCGGGGGCTTCACTGAAGCTTTCTTT. Complete variable domain (other parts from reference TRBV19 and TRBJ1-1): DGGITQSPKYLFRKEGQNVTLSCEQNLNHDAMYWYRQDPGQGLRLIYYSQIVNDFQKGDIAEGYSVSREKKESFPLTVTSAQKNPTAFYLCASRPVGGFTEAFFGQGTRLTVV.

This clonotype showed up many times. The chain links TRBV4-1 to TRBJ2-3, with 8 bases identical to TRBD2. The CDR3 extends over 17 amino acids. Germline loops: CDR1 MGHRA, CDR2 YSYEKL. J lost 6 bases, V lost 0 bases, and 11 bases had no gene match. The CDR3 DNA reads as TGCGCCAGCAGCCAAGACCCAGCGGGGGCCTTAGAGGATACGCAGTATTTT. Translated: CASSQDPAGALEDTQYF.

This clonotype was seen at least ten times. The gene calls are TRBV7-2 and TRBJ2-7; a possible D gene is TRBD2 (6 bases). This CDR3 spans 15 amino acids. Germline CDR1 reads SGHTA; CDR2 reads FQGNSA. Trimming left V 2 bases short and J 2 bases short, with 13 bases between. CDR3 DNA: TGTGCCAGCAGCTTACGGCGGGGCGTCGCCTACGAGCAGTACTTC. Protein: CASSLRRGVAYEQYF.

This clonotype was detected ten times or more. V usage is TRBV14 and J usage is TRBJ1-1, with no clear D. V was pared by 0 bases and J by 5 bases, with 10 bases between. Germline lookup yields CDR1 SGHDN and CDR2 FVKESK. The CDR3 length is 14 residues. The CDR3 DNA sequence: TGTGCCAGCAGCCAAGATGGTCAGTGGACTGAAGCTTTCTTT. It encodes CASSQDGQWTEAFF.

This clonotype appeared many times. V and J are TRBV5-4 and TRBJ2-1; D is perhaps TRBD1 (5 bases). V lost 1 base, J lost 5 bases, and 13 bases lay in between. The CDR3 length is 15 residues. Germline values: CDR1 SGHNT, CDR2 YYREEE (reference sequence). The CDR3 here is CASSLSGSVNNEQFF. The DNA for the CDR3 is TGTGCCAGCAGCTTGTCAGGGTCTGTGAACAATGAGCAGTTCTTC.

The chain uses TRBV5-1 and TRBJ2-1; D not resolved. Trimming took 3 bases from V and 7 from J, leaving 14 bases between them. The CDR3 length is 14 residues. Germline-derived CDR1 and CDR2 are SGHRS and YFSETQ. CDR3 sequence: CASSWDQRINEQFF. Written as DNA, the CDR3 is TGCGCCAGCAGCTGGGATCAACGGATTAATGAGCAGTTCTTC.

This clonotype occurred many times. The chain employs TRBV7-2 and TRBJ2-7, with 7 bases identical to TRBD1. The V segment lost 1 base and the J segment 5 bases; nucleotides outside the gene matches: 5. The length of the CDR3 is 14 residues. Germline V gene lookup returns CDR1 SGHTA and CDR2 FQGNSA. CDR3 nucleotides: TGTGCCAGCAGCTTAGAAACAGGGGTAGACGAGCAGTACTTC. This encodes CASSLETGVDEQYF.

This clonotype was counted ten times or more. The chain is built from TRBV24-1 and TRBJ2-1, with D perhaps matching TRBD1 (6 bases). Germline V gene lookup returns CDR1 KGHDR and CDR2 SFDVKD. V was trimmed by 2 bases and J by 1 base, leaving 11 bases between them. The length of the CDR3 is 16 residues. The CDR3 DNA follows: TGTGCCACCAGTGATTCGACAGGCGCTTCCTACAATGAGCAGTTCTTC. It specifies CATSDSTGASYNEQFF.

The chain recombines TRBV4-3 with TRBJ2-1; D tentatively fits TRBD1 or TRBD2 (5 bases each). The CDR3 runs to 12 residues. Germline CDR1 LGHNA, CDR2 YSLEER. V lost 1 base to trimming and J lost 8 bases, with 6 bases between them. The CDR3 here is CASSQAGHEQFF. The CDR3, as DNA: TGCGCCAGCAGCCAAGCGGGACATGAGCAGTTCTTC.